The rows below give T cell receptor beta chains drawn from one sample of a study of immune heterogeneity within non-small cell lung tumors. TCRdb analysed the multiplex PCR reads with MiXCR anew, one entry per CDR3 protein. Among roughly 14,000 distinct CDR3 sequences listed, about 30% were seen once. Sequences were obtained from lung tumor tissue. The receptor set was obtained from a man aged 40-50 years with non-small cell lung cancer. Both conserved end residues are part of each CDR3. Fields, in order: V gene, D gene, J gene, clone size, CDR3 protein, CDR3 DNA. A D gene is named only where the DNA matches it firmly. A clone size is listed for some rows: how often the clone was seen (once, few, many), or a class if it is expanded.

TRBV2	TRBD1	TRBJ1-5	medium-sized	CASSEPGQSEPQHF	TGTGCCAGCAGTGAACCGGGACAGTCTGAACCCCAGCATTTT
TRBV20-1	TRBD1	TRBJ1-1	medium-sized	CSASYSRGPEAFF	TGCAGTGCTAGTTATTCCAGGGGGCCTGAAGCTTTCTTT
TRBV5-4	-	TRBJ2-3	once	CASSSSNTDTQYF	TGTGCCAGCAGCTCCTCTAACACAGATACGCAGTATTTT
TRBV11-1	-	TRBJ2-5	-	CASSSQGRATQYF	TGTGCCAGCAGCTCACAGGGTCGCGCGACCCAGTACTTC
TRBV4-1	-	TRBJ1-1	-	CASSQAPVNTEAFF	TGCGCCAGCAGCCAAGCTCCAGTTAACACTGAAGCTTTCTTT
TRBV12-3/TRBV12-4	TRBD2	TRBJ2-1	many	CASSPTSGRGNEQFF	TGTGCCAGCAGCCCAACTAGCGGGAGAGGCAATGAGCAGTTCTTC
TRBV7-2	-	TRBJ2-5	few	CASSLVGETQYF	TGTGCCAGCAGCTTAGTAGGAGAGACCCAGTACTTC
TRBV9	TRBD2	TRBJ2-5	few	CASSAAPTSGRETQYF	TGTGCCAGCAGCGCCGCCCCGACTAGCGGGAGAGAGACCCAGTACTTC
TRBV19	-	TRBJ2-2	medium-sized	CASSPQGSSNTGELFF	TGTGCCAGTAGCCCACAGGGCTCCTCAAACACCGGGGAGCTGTTTTTT
TRBV19	TRBD2	TRBJ2-1	many	CASKGLAGRSEQFF	TGTGCCAGTAAGGGACTAGCGGGAAGATCAGAGCAGTTCTTC
TRBV15	-	TRBJ2-7	many	CATSRDQSILGEQYF	TGTGCCACCAGCAGAGATCAAAGCATTCTGGGCGAGCAGTACTTC
TRBV20-1	TRBD2	TRBJ2-2	-	CSAGTSNTGKLFF	TGCAGTGCTGGGACTAGCAACACCGGGAAGCTGTTTTTT
TRBV5-8	TRBD2	TRBJ2-2	-	CASSLAFAGATGELFF	TGTGCCAGCAGCTTGGCCTTCGCGGGAGCTACCGGGGAGCTGTTTTTT
TRBV6-1	TRBD1	TRBJ1-1	many	CASSSHGTGNTEAFF	TGTGCCAGCAGTTCCCATGGGACAGGGAACACTGAAGCTTTCTTT
TRBV12-3/TRBV12-4	-	TRBJ2-3	few	CASSLGDPPDTQYF	TGTGCCAGCAGTTTGGGCGACCCCCCAGATACGCAGTATTTT
TRBV7-2	-	TRBJ2-1	-	CASSFADEQFF	TGTGCCAGCAGCTTTGCGGACGAGCAGTTCTTC
TRBV7-2	-	TRBJ1-1	-	CASSQPGFGAFF	TGTGCCAGCAGCCAACCAGGGTTTGGAGCTTTCTTT
TRBV9	-	TRBJ2-3	many	CASSVSGSSTDTQYF	TGTGCCAGCAGCGTTAGCGGCTCTAGCACAGATACGCAGTATTTT
TRBV15	-	TRBJ2-7	-	CATSRDQSIMGDQYF	TGTGCCACCAGCAGAGATCAAAGCATTATGGGCGACCAGTACTTC
TRBV6-6	TRBD1	TRBJ2-7	medium-sized	CASSYRDRVLGEQYF	TGTGCCAGCAGTTACCGGGACAGGGTACTTGGCGAGCAGTACTTC
TRBV30	-	TRBJ2-6	-	CAWTLSVANVLTF	TGTGCCTGGACCCTTTCTGTGGCCAACGTCCTGACTTTC
TRBV12-3/TRBV12-4	TRBD1	TRBJ2-7	many	CASSFQGVEQYF	TGTGCCAGCAGTTTCCAGGGGGTCGAGCAGTACTTC
TRBV10-3	-	TRBJ1-1	-	CAISDLAEFTEAFF	TGTGCCATCAGTGACCTCGCCGAATTCACTGAAGCTTTCTTT
TRBV4-1	TRBD2	TRBJ2-7	-	CASNLRGPMVSGSLREQYF	TGCGCCAGCAACCTAAGGGGCCCAATGGTGAGCGGGAGTTTACGGGAGCAGTACTTC
TRBV19	TRBD1	TRBJ1-3	many	CASRSGTANSGNTIYF	TGTGCCAGTAGATCCGGGACAGCTAACTCTGGAAACACCATATATTTT
TRBV20-1	-	TRBJ2-3	few	CSASVYVGRGTDTQYF	TGCAGTGCTAGCGTCTATGTAGGGAGGGGGACAGATACGCAGTATTTT
TRBV9	TRBD2	TRBJ2-1	many	CASSARLAGYNEQFF	TGTGCCAGCAGCGCCAGACTAGCGGGGTACAATGAGCAGTTCTTC
TRBV3-1	TRBD2	TRBJ2-5	many	CASSEGLAGIIGETQYF	TGTGCCAGCAGCGAGGGACTAGCGGGAATCATTGGAGAGACCCAGTACTTC
TRBV5-5	TRBD1	TRBJ2-1	many	CASSLGLLGQGDEQFF	TGTGCCAGCAGCTTGGGCTTACTAGGACAGGGGGATGAGCAGTTCTTC
TRBV15	TRBD2	TRBJ2-1	many	CATSSNEGGLAVNEQFF	TGTGCCACCAGCAGCAACGAGGGGGGACTAGCGGTCAATGAGCAGTTCTTC
TRBV19	TRBD2	TRBJ2-2	medium-sized	CATDRGLAGELFF	TGTGCCACCGACCGAGGACTAGCCGGGGAGCTGTTTTTT
TRBV5-6	-	TRBJ2-1	-	CASSFPSLVLKYNEQFF	TGTGCCAGCAGCTTCCCTTCACTAGTTTTAAAATACAATGAGCAGTTCTTC
TRBV2	TRBD2	TRBJ2-3	many	CASAEGTSGSRDTQYF	TGTGCCAGCGCGGAAGGGACTAGCGGGAGTAGAGATACGCAGTATTTT
TRBV6-1	-	TRBJ2-7	medium-sized	CATQRDSADYEQYF	TGTGCCACCCAGCGGGACAGTGCAGACTACGAGCAGTACTTC
TRBV30	-	TRBJ1-5	medium-sized	CAWSLAVGRGGSYSNQPQHF	TGTGCCTGGAGTTTAGCTGTTGGCAGAGGGGGGTCTTATAGCAATCAGCCCCAGCATTTT
TRBV6-1	-	TRBJ2-1	many	CASSEALIRGRGGNEQFF	TGTGCCAGCAGTGAAGCGCTTATCAGGGGAAGAGGTGGTAATGAGCAGTTCTTC
TRBV20-1	-	TRBJ1-1	-	CSARVMNTQAFF	TGCAGTGCTCGGGTCATGAACACTCAAGCTTTCTTT
TRBV11-2	-	TRBJ1-2	many	CASSLREGEKVGYGYTF	TGTGCCAGCAGCCTCAGGGAAGGGGAAAAAGTGGGCTATGGCTACACCTTC
TRBV24-1	-	TRBJ2-1	medium-sized	CATSDLSGSSYNEQFF	TGTGCCACCAGTGATTTGTCGGGGAGCTCCTACAATGAGCAGTTCTTC
TRBV6-2/TRBV6-3	TRBD2	TRBJ2-7	many	CASSSQRGTYEQYF	TGTGCCAGCAGTTCCCAGCGGGGTACCTACGAGCAGTACTTC
TRBV9	-	TRBJ2-2	-	CASRVVSGNTGELFF	TGTGCCAGCAGAGTAGTTTCAGGAAACACCGGGGAGCTGTTTTTT
TRBV7-9	TRBD1	TRBJ2-7	many	CASSPGTGVSYEQYF	TGTGCCAGCAGCCCTGGGACAGGGGTGTCCTACGAGCAGTACTTC
TRBV6-1	TRBD1	TRBJ1-1	-	CASKWDRAANTEAFF	TGTGCCAGCAAGTGGGACAGGGCGGCGAACACTGAAGCTTTCTTT
TRBV5-5	-	TRBJ2-7	many	CASRPRDGYEQYF	TGTGCCAGCAGACCAAGAGACGGGTACGAGCAGTACTTC
TRBV30	TRBD2	TRBJ2-1	-	CAWSEGTSYNEQFF	TGTGCCTGGAGTGAGGGGACTAGCTACAATGAGCAGTTCTTC
TRBV20-1	-	TRBJ1-2	many	CSATGTSDYGYTF	TGCAGTGCTACAGGGACTTCTGACTATGGCTACACCTTC
TRBV5-1	TRBD1	TRBJ2-1	-	CASSRGTGESYNEQFF	TGCGCCAGCAGCCGGGGCACAGGGGAGTCCTACAATGAGCAGTTCTTC
TRBV11-2	-	TRBJ1-1	few	CASSFKDTEAFF	TGTGCCAGCAGCTTCAAGGACACTGAAGCTTTCTTT
TRBV9	TRBD2	TRBJ2-7	-	CASSVEPAGEREQYF	TGTGCCAGCAGCGTAGAACCAGCGGGAGAGCGGGAGCAGTACTTC
TRBV2	-	TRBJ2-7	many	CASTPSGPSSYEQYF	TGTGCCAGCACCCCGAGCGGACCGAGCTCCTACGAGCAGTACTTC
TRBV6-2/TRBV6-3	TRBD2	TRBJ2-2	few	CASSRTSSTGELFF	TGTGCCAGCAGCCGGACTAGCAGCACCGGGGAGCTGTTTTTT
TRBV10-3	TRBD2	TRBJ2-1	-	CAITWTSGLNEQFF	TGTGCCATCACTTGGACTAGCGGGCTCAATGAGCAGTTCTTC
TRBV6-6	-	TRBJ2-2	many	CASSYPVTGELFF	TGTGCCAGCAGTTACCCTGTCACCGGGGAGCTGTTTTTT
TRBV30	-	TRBJ1-4	-	CAWSVGGRNKKLFF	TGTGCCTGGAGTGTAGGGGGACGAAATAAAAAACTGTTTTTT
TRBV7-9	TRBD2	TRBJ2-7	many	CASSSSSGRANHEQYF	TGTGCCAGCAGTTCCAGTAGCGGGAGGGCGAATCACGAGCAGTACTTC
TRBV7-3	-	TRBJ2-2	-	CASSLKARGSERTGELFF	TGTGCCAGCAGCTTAAAAGCTAGGGGGAGCGAGCGCACCGGGGAGCTGTTTTTT
TRBV19	-	TRBJ1-3	many	CAIADRGNTIYF	TGTGCCATTGCGGACCGTGGAAACACCATATATTTT
TRBV19	-	TRBJ1-3	medium-sized	CASSRISTGNTIYF	TGTGCCAGTAGTAGGATCTCAACTGGAAACACCATATATTTT
TRBV6-4	-	TRBJ1-1	-	CASSDSSRGTEALF	TGTGCCAGCAGTGACTCTTCCAGGGGCACTGAAGCTCTCTTT
TRBV19	TRBD1	TRBJ1-5	-	CASTRTGGLSNQPQHF	TGTGCCAGTACCCGTACAGGGGGCCTGAGCAATCAGCCCCAGCATTTT